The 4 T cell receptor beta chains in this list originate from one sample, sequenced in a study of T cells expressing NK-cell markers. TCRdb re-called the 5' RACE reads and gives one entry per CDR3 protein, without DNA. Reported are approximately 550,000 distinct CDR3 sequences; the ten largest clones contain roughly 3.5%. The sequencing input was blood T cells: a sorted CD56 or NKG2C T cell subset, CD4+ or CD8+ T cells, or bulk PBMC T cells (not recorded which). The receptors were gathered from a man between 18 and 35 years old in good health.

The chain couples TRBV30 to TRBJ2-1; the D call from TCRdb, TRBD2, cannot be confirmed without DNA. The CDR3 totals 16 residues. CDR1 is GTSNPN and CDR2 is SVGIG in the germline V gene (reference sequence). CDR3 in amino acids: CHYWGEEREVDNEQFF.

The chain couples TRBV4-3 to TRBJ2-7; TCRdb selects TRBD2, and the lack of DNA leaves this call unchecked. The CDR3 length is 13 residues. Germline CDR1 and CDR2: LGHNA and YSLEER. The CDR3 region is CASSRGLAGEQYF.

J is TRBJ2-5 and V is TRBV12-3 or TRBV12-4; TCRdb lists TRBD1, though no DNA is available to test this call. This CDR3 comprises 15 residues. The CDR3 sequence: CASRDRGYVGETQYF.

The CDR3 spells CASSEKQGWDGYTF. The chain uses TRBV7-6 and TRBJ1-2; TCRdb's D call of TRBD1 is untestable without DNA. CDR3 length: 14 residues. Germline lookup yields CDR1 SGHVS and CDR2 FNYEAQ.